The present T cell receptor beta chain was sequenced within a study of molecular identifiers for immune sequencing clone quantification. On this clonotype itself: Its antigen is still unknown.

Regarding the study as a whole: Over 98% of effector molecules, yet under 1% of naive-cell molecules, were held by clones above 20 RNA copies.

TCRdb reprocessed the PCR reads with MiXCR, giving one entry per CDR3 protein. In the table there are just under 650,000 distinct CDR3 sequences, about 20% of which are singletons. Libraries of naive CD8 T cells were made from roughly 18,000 to 920,000 sorted cells. They used 10%, 30% or 50% RNA. Sorting isolated naive CD8 T cells as CD8+CD4-CCR7+CD45RA+ events. The clonotype was recovered from a human donor in good health. Some libraries in this study had Jurkat cell RNA spiked in. The sample comprised naive CD8+ T cells from blood, with Jurkat cell RNA spiked in. This sample's subset: FACS-sorted CD8+CD4-CCR7+CD45RA+ naive T cells.

The CDR3 coding sequence is TGTGCCAGCTCACCGGGCACTAGCGGAGTAGATACGCAGTATTTT. This sequence encodes CASSPGTSGVDTQYF. The gene calls are TRBV18 and TRBJ2-3; 8 nucleotides align to TRBD2. The V and J ends lost 3 bases and 5 bases, in that order; junction bases with no gene match: 7. Germline CDR1 is KGHSH and CDR2 is LQKENI. CDR3 length equals 15 residues. The variable domain in full, completed from reference TRBV18 and TRBJ2-3, reads NAGVMQNPRHLVRRRGQEARLRCSPMKGHSHVYWYRQLPEEGLKFMVYLQKENIIDESGMPKERFSAEFPKEGPSILRIQQVVRGDSAAYFCASSPGTSGVDTQYFGPGTRLTVL.